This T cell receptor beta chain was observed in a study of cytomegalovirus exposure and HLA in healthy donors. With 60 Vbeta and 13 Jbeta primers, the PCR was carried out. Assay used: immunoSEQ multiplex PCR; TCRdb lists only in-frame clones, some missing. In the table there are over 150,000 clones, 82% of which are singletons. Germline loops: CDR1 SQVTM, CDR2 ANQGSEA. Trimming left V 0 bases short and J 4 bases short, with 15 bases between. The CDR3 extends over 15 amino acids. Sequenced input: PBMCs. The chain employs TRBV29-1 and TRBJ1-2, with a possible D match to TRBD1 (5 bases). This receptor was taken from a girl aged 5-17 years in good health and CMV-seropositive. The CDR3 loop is CSVEDDSGVAYGYTF. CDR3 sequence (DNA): TGCAGCGTTGAAGACGATTCGGGGGTTGCCTATGGCTACACCTTC.